This T cell receptor (beta chain) was documented in a study of long-term antiretroviral therapy in people with HIV. V lost 8 bases and J lost 4, with 17 bases in between. The CDR3 consists of 14 residues. CDR1 and CDR2 from the germline V gene are PRHDT and FYEKMQ (reference sequence). The libraries were made with immunoSEQ v3.0 at survey level. Generated by immunoSEQ multiplex PCR, the TCRdb table keeps only in-frame clones and is missing some. The repertoire holds some 30,000 clones, with approximately 90% as singletons. As regards this clone: Its antigen is not known.

Study results and caveats: Compared with controls, HIV repertoires showed narrower CDR3 length ranges.

Sequenced material: unsorted PBMCs, taken 1.8 years after starting antiretroviral therapy. The clonotype comes from a woman between 18 and 29 years old with HIV. The chain combines TRBV13 with TRBJ1-2, with D perhaps matching TRBD1 (5 bases). The CDR3 sequence: CASLTRADTYGYTF. Here the CDR3 DNA reads TGTGCCAGCTTGACCAGGGCAGACACCTATGGCTACACCTTC.